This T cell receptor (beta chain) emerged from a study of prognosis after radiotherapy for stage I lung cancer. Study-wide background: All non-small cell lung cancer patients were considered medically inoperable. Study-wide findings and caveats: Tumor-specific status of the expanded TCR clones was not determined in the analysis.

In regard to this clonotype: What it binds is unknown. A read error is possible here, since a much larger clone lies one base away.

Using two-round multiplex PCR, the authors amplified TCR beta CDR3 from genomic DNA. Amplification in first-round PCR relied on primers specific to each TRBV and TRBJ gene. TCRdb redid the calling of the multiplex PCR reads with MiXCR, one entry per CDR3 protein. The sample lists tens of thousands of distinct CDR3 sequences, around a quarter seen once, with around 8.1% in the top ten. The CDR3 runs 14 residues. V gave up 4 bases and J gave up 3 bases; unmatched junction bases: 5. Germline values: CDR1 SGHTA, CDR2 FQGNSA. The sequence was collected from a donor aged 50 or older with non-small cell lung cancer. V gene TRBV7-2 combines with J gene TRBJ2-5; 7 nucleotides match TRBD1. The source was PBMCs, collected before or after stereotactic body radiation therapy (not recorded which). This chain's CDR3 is CASSSGQVKETQYF. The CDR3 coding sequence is TGTGCCAGCAGCTCCGGACAGGTTAAAGAGACCCAGTACTTC.